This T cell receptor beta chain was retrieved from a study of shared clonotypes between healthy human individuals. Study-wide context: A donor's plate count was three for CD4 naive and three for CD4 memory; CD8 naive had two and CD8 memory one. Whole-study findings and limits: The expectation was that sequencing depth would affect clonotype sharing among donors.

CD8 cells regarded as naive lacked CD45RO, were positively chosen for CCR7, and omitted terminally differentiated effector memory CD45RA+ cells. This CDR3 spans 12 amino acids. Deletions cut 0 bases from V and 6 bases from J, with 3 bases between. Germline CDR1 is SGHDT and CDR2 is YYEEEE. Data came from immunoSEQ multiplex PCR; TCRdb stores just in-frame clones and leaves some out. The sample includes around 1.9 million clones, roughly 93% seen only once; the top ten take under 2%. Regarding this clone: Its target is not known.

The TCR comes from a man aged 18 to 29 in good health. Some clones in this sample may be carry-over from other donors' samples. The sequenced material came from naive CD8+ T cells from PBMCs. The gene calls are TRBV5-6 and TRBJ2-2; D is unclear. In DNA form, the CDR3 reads TGTGCCAGCAGCTTGGTATCCGGGGAGCTGTTTTTT. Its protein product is CASSLVSGELFF.